The 17 T cell receptor beta chains listed next were all sequenced from one sample in a study of PD-1 blockade in mismatch repair-deficient tumors. Measured with immunoSEQ multiplex PCR; TCRdb has only the in-frame clones, and not every one. The data contain about 17,000 clones, 84% of them singletons. The material was PBMCs, obtained 22 weeks after starting pembrolizumab. Receptor source: an adult with mismatch repair-deficient cancer.

The V gene is TRBV28, the J gene TRBJ2-5; D unclear. With 8 bases removed from V and 4 bases from J, the gap between germline ends came to 17 bases. There are 14 residues in the CDR3. Germline V CDR1 and CDR2: MDHEN, SYDVKM. CDR3 sequence reads: CASANLGDRETQYF. In DNA, the CDR3 is TGTGCCAGCGCTAACCTCGGAGATCGAGAGACCCAGTACTTC. The whole variable domain, remainder taken from reference TRBV28 and TRBJ2-5, is DVKVTQSSRYLVKRTGEKVFLECVQDMDHENMFWYRQDPGLGLRLIYFSYDVKMKEKGDIPEGYSVSREKKERFSLILESASTNQTSMYLCASANLGDRETQYFGPGTRLLVL.

The gene calls are TRBV7-6 and TRBJ2-5; D perhaps matches TRBD1 (5 bases). CDR3 length: 14 amino acids. The V gene's germline CDR1 is SGHVS and CDR2 FNYEAQ. V was pared by 5 bases and J by 5 bases, with 15 bases between. CDR3 protein: CASSKAGRAETQYF. DNA for the CDR3: TGTGCCAGCAGCAAAGCAGGGCGCGCGGAGACCCAGTACTTC.

The CDR3 region has the DNA TGCAGCGATACCGGGACTAGCGTGTACAATGAGCAGTTCTTC. Residues: CSDTGTSVYNEQFF. V and J are TRBV29-1 and TRBJ2-1, with 10 bases identical to TRBD2. Germline CDR1 is SQVTM and CDR2 is ANQGSEA. The CDR3 runs 14 residues. V dropped 7 bases and J dropped 4; count of bases not matched to a gene: 7.

The V gene is TRBV5-1, the J gene TRBJ2-2; maybe TRBD1 (6 bases). Trimming took off 2 bases at V and 0 bases at J, with 11 bases between the two ends. CDR1 and CDR2 (germline): SGHRS, YFSETQ. This CDR3 region has 16 residues. The DNA for the CDR3 is TGCGCCAGCAGCTTCACGACAGGCTCGAACACCGGGGAGCTGTTTTTT. Amino acids: CASSFTTGSNTGELFF.

This clone was detected only once. This chain uses TRBV5-6 with TRBJ1-5, with D perhaps TRBD1 (5 bases). The CDR3 contains 13 residues. V was pared by 4 bases and J by 2 bases, with 7 bases between. Per the germline V gene, CDR1 is SGHDT and CDR2 is YYEEEE. The CDR3 spells CASSRGGNQPQHF. In DNA, the CDR3 is TGTGCCAGCAGCAGGGGTGGCAATCAGCCCCAGCATTTT.

The chain recombines TRBV28 with TRBJ2-1; 11 nucleotides match TRBD2. CDR3 size: 15 residues. The V gene end was trimmed by 4 bases and the J gene end by 3 bases; junction bases not matched to a gene: 2. Per germline, CDR1 MDHEN and CDR2 SYDVKM. The CDR3 protein is CASSSLAGVYNEQFF. In DNA, the CDR3 is TGTGCCAGCAGTTCACTAGCGGGAGTCTACAATGAGCAGTTCTTC.

The chain links TRBV27 to TRBJ2-1; 11 nucleotides agree with TRBD2. J was trimmed by 7 bases and V by 5 bases; bases with no gene match: 7. The CDR3 extends over 15 amino acids. Germline assignment: CDR1 MNHEY and CDR2 SMNVEV (reference sequence). The CDR3 coding sequence is TGTGCCAGCAGTCTACGTACTAGCGGGAGAAATGAGCAGTTCTTC. This gives the protein CASSLRTSGRNEQFF.

The J gene is TRBJ2-7, the V gene TRBV29-1, with D maybe TRBD2 (5 bases). Germline assignment: CDR1 SQVTM and CDR2 ANQGSEA. The V end lost 8 bases, the J end lost 12 bases, and 20 bases lay between the germline ends. This CDR3 has 11 residues. This chain's CDR3 is CSISRGFDLYF. CDR3 DNA: TGCAGCATATCTCGGGGTTTTGATCTGTACTTC.

In this sample, this clone turned up once. This sequence joins TRBV7-6 and TRBJ2-5; D is ambiguous. The germline gives CDR1 SGHVS, CDR2 FNYEAQ. The length of the CDR3 is 11 residues. V lost 5 bases and J lost 2, with 3 bases in between. CDR3 nucleotide sequence: TGTGCCAGCAGCGTACAAGAGACCCAGTACTTC. Protein sequence: CASSVQETQYF. Using reference TRBV7-6 and TRBJ2-5 for the parts outside the CDR3, the full variable domain is GAGVSQSPRYKVTKRGQDVALRCDPISGHVSLYWYRQALGQGPEFLTYFNYEAQQDKSGLPNDRFSAERPEGSISTLTIQRTEQRDSAMYRCASSVQETQYFGPGTRLLVL.

This chain connects TRBV7-9 to TRBJ2-1; possibly TRBD2 for D (6 bases). The V and J ends lost 0 bases and 0 bases respectively, with 9 bases between them. The germline gives CDR1 SEHNR, CDR2 FQNEAQ (reference sequence). CDR3 size: 16 residues. CDR3 protein: CASSLALGSSYNEQFF. Written as DNA, the CDR3 is TGTGCCAGCAGCTTAGCGCTCGGGAGCTCCTACAATGAGCAGTTCTTC.

For the CDR3, the DNA is TGTGCCAGCAGTTCCCCCACGGGACTAGCGGGAGGAGGCGGGGAGCTGTTTTTT. Residues: CASSSPTGLAGGGGELFF. The chain carries TRBV27 and TRBJ2-2; 15 bases agree with TRBD2. This CDR3 has 18 amino acids. The trim removed 4 bases at V and 7 bases at J, leaving 10 bases unmatched. Germline lookup yields CDR1 MNHEY and CDR2 SMNVEV (reference sequence).

CDR3 bases: TGTGCCAGCAGCTCGCCGGGACTCACAAGTCAGGCAAATGGGAATGAGCAGTTCTTC. It codes for CASSSPGLTSQANGNEQFF. The rearrangement links TRBV5-6 to TRBJ2-1; a possible D gene is TRBD2 (6 bases). The CDR3 extends over 19 amino acids. Trimming took 3 bases from V and 7 from J, leaving 29 bases between them. Per the germline V gene, CDR1 is SGHDT and CDR2 is YYEEEE.

V gene TRBV28 combines with J gene TRBJ2-7; 7 bases are shared with TRBD1. There are 16 residues in the CDR3. The V segment lost 4 bases and the J segment 1 base; nucleotides outside the gene matches: 10. Germline CDR1 reads MDHEN; CDR2 reads SYDVKM. DNA of the CDR3: TGTGCCAGCAGTTCCAATTACAGGGGTAGGTCCTACGAGCAGTACTTC. Residues: CASSSNYRGRSYEQYF. The complete variable domain, with remaining parts taken from reference TRBV28 and TRBJ2-7, reads DVKVTQSSRYLVKRTGEKVFLECVQDMDHENMFWYRQDPGLGLRLIYFSYDVKMKEKGDIPEGYSVSREKKERFSLILESASTNQTSMYLCASSSNYRGRSYEQYFGPGTRLTVT.

This clone has just one count. CDR3 amino acids: CASSSRNRDYGYTF. The CDR3 coding sequence is TGTGCCAGCAGCTCCCGGAACAGGGACTATGGCTACACCTTC. The genes are TRBV5-6 and TRBJ1-2, with a weak D call TRBD1 (6 bases). This CDR3 has 14 residues. The V gene lost 3 bases and the J gene lost 3 bases, with 12 bases spanning the gap. Germline V CDR1 and CDR2: SGHDT, YYEEEE.

A few counts support this clone. The chain recombines TRBV27 with TRBJ2-5; D not resolved. Trimming took 5 bases from V and 5 from J, leaving 12 bases between them. This CDR3 has 13 amino acids. CDR1 is MNHEY and CDR2 is SMNVEV in the germline V gene (reference sequence). Here the CDR3 DNA reads TGTGCCAGCAGTACTACCACCCGCGAGACCCAGTACTTC. Amino acid sequence: CASSTTTRETQYF.

The chain links TRBV2 to TRBJ2-7; 7 bases line up with TRBD2. The CDR3 consists of 12 residues. Germline V CDR1 and CDR2: SNHLY, FYNNEI. V dropped 10 bases and J dropped 2; count of bases not matched to a gene: 5. The CDR3 DNA is TGTGCCACCGCGGGAGAAGCCTACGAGCAGTACTTC. Translating it yields CATAGEAYEQYF.

This chain links TRBV18 with TRBJ1-5, with no clear D. The V and J ends lost 2 bases and 3 bases respectively, with 11 bases between them. This CDR3 comprises 15 residues. Germline values: CDR1 KGHSH, CDR2 LQKENI. CDR3 nucleotides: TGTGCCAGCTCACCAAAACATACCCCCAATCAGCCCCAGCATTTT. This translates into CASSPKHTPNQPQHF.